The rows below give T cell receptor beta chains drawn from one sample of a study of shared clonotypes between healthy human individuals. Profiling relied on immunoSEQ multiplex PCR, and the TCRdb table lists in-frame clones only, not all of them. The sample carries about 2 million clones, about 94% recorded once. Sequencing was done on a sample of naive CD8+ T cells sorted from blood. The origin of the receptors is a young man in good health. CDR3s include the opening cysteine and the closing phenylalanine or tryptophan. A D gene is named only where the DNA matches it firmly. Clone size is shown for a subset of rows, as once, few, many or a class of expanded clone.

D gene,V gene,clone size,J gene,CDR3 protein,CDR3 DNA
NA,TRBV6-5,NA,TRBJ2-7,CASRGAGESYEQYF,TGTGCCAGCAGGGGGGCTGGCGAATCCTACGAGCAGTACTTC
NA,TRBV5-4,few,TRBJ1-1,CASSLRESTEAFF,TGTGCCAGCAGCTTGAGAGAAAGCACTGAAGCTTTCTTT
NA,TRBV7-9,NA,TRBJ2-3,CASSLSLLLGQSTDTQYF,TGTGCCAGCAGCTTAAGCCTTCTACTAGGACAGAGCACAGATACGCAGTATTTT
TRBD2,TRBV9,NA,TRBJ2-7,CASSVAGGTEEQYF,TGTGCCAGCAGCGTAGCGGGAGGGACGGAAGAGCAGTACTTC
TRBD1,TRBV5-1,NA,TRBJ2-3,CASSLGQGPFTDTQYF,TGCGCCAGCAGCTTGGGACAGGGACCTTTCACAGATACGCAGTATTTT
TRBD1,TRBV4-1,NA,TRBJ2-1,CASSHGTGHNEQFF,TGCGCCAGCAGCCACGGGACAGGACACAATGAGCAGTTCTTC
NA,TRBV6-1,NA,TRBJ1-1,CASSEVGLSTEAFF,TGTGCCAGCAGTGAAGTTGGGCTATCCACTGAAGCTTTCTTT
NA,TRBV7-9,NA,TRBJ2-1,CASSPPGVSGNEQFF,TGTGCCAGCAGCCCCCCAGGGGTCTCGGGCAATGAGCAGTTCTTC
TRBD1,TRBV27,NA,TRBJ2-7,CASSLGQGHEQYF,TGTGCCAGCAGCCTGGGACAGGGCCACGAGCAGTACTTC
TRBD1,TRBV7-9,NA,TRBJ1-3,CASSSPGQWSAYF,TGTGCCAGCAGCTCCCCGGGACAGTGGTCCGCATATTTT
NA,TRBV7-9,NA,TRBJ1-1,CASSLGQGLLTEAFF,TGTGCCAGCAGCTTGGGTCAGGGGCTACTCACTGAAGCTTTCTTT
NA,TRBV7-9,NA,TRBJ2-7,CASSRETYEQYF,TGTGCCAGCAGCAGAGAGACCTACGAGCAGTACTTC
TRBD1,TRBV11-2,NA,TRBJ1-4,CASRSGTGGEKLFF,TGTGCCAGCAGATCCGGGACAGGAGGAGAAAAACTGTTTTTT
NA,TRBV7-9,NA,TRBJ1-1,CASSPLRTGNTEAFF,TGTGCCAGCAGCCCCTTACGGACTGGGAACACTGAAGCTTTCTTT
TRBD1,TRBV9,NA,TRBJ1-1,CASGQGRTEAFF,TGTGCCAGCGGACAGGGACGGACTGAAGCTTTCTTT
NA,TRBV6-1,NA,TRBJ1-2,CASSDSPYYGYTF,TGTGCCAGCAGTGATAGTCCGTACTATGGCTACACCTTC
NA,TRBV7-2,NA,TRBJ2-7,CASSLGGSTYEQYF,TGTGCCAGCAGCTTAGGGGGGAGTACCTACGAGCAGTACTTC
NA,TRBV5-8,NA,TRBJ2-7,CASSLAGAGVYEQYF,TGTGCCAGCAGCTTGGCCGGGGCAGGGGTCTACGAGCAGTACTTC
NA,TRBV27,NA,TRBJ2-7,CASSSRGFDYEQYF,TGTGCCAGCAGTTCCCGTGGATTCGACTACGAGCAGTACTTC
NA,TRBV4-3,NA,TRBJ1-5,CASSLERGLNQPQHF,TGCGCCAGCAGCCTGGAGCGGGGTCTCAATCAGCCCCAGCATTTT
NA,TRBV6-5,NA,TRBJ1-6,CATGAWGSSPLHF,TGTGCCACAGGGGCCTGGGGCTCTTCACCCCTCCACTTT
NA,TRBV9,NA,TRBJ2-5,CASSVVDGTGTQYF,TGTGCCAGCAGCGTAGTGGACGGGACCGGGACCCAGTACTTC
NA,TRBV5-1,NA,TRBJ1-1,CASSLSGFNTEAFF,TGCGCCAGCAGCTTGTCAGGGTTTAACACTGAAGCTTTCTTT
NA,TRBV27,NA,TRBJ2-6,CASSLSGSGANVLTF,TGTGCCAGCAGTTTATCTGGGTCTGGGGCCAACGTCCTGACTTTC
NA,TRBV6-5,NA,TRBJ1-2,CASTPSKGNDYTF,TGTGCCAGCACTCCCTCGAAGGGGAACGACTACACCTTC
NA,TRBV19,NA,TRBJ1-6,CASTEGYNSPLHF,TGTGCCAGTACGGAGGGGTATAATTCACCCCTCCACTTT
NA,TRBV5-4,NA,TRBJ2-7,CASSLVGFEQYF,TGTGCCAGCAGCTTGGTAGGGTTTGAGCAGTACTTC
NA,TRBV28,NA,TRBJ1-1,CASSFGGNTEAFF,TGTGCCAGCAGTTTTGGGGGAAACACTGAAGCTTTCTTT
NA,TRBV10-3,NA,TRBJ2-2,CAISTEGPGTGELFF,TGTGCCATCAGTACAGAAGGGCCAGGGACCGGGGAGCTGTTTTTT
NA,TRBV6-5,NA,TRBJ2-1,CASSYSQGNEQFF,TGTGCCAGCAGTTACTCCCAGGGGAATGAGCAGTTCTTC
NA,TRBV4-1,NA,TRBJ1-5,CASSQGPEGNDQPQHF,TGCGCCAGCAGCCAAGGCCCGGAGGGAAACGATCAGCCCCAGCATTTT
NA,TRBV9,NA,TRBJ1-1,CASTQFAGAGTEAFF,TGTGCCAGCACCCAGTTTGCCGGCGCGGGGACTGAAGCTTTCTTT
NA,TRBV27,NA,TRBJ2-1,CASSLSRGLYNEQFF,TGTGCCAGCAGTTTGTCTCGCGGGTTATACAATGAGCAGTTCTTC
NA,TRBV7-6,NA,TRBJ1-4,CASSRDEPGPNEKLFF,TGTGCCAGCAGCCGGGACGAGCCGGGGCCCAATGAAAAACTGTTTTTT
NA,TRBV30,NA,TRBJ1-5,CAWSVTGLSQPQHF,TGTGCCTGGAGTGTAACTGGTCTAAGCCAGCCCCAGCATTTT
TRBD2,TRBV6-6,NA,TRBJ2-7,CASSYSVAGSEQYF,TGTGCCAGCAGTTACTCGGTAGCGGGAAGCGAGCAGTACTTC
NA,TRBV11-1,NA,TRBJ1-5,CASSYQLRPQHF,TGTGCCAGCAGCTACCAGCTGCGGCCCCAGCATTTT
NA,TRBV6-6,few,TRBJ2-1,CASSYSRPNKGYEQFF,TGTGCCAGCAGTTACTCGCGGCCCAACAAAGGGTATGAGCAGTTCTTC
NA,TRBV6-5,NA,TRBJ2-2,CASSYSGTFSGELFF,TGTGCCAGCAGTTACTCCGGGACGTTTAGCGGGGAGCTGTTTTTT
NA,TRBV14,once,TRBJ1-1,CASSWRTDTEAFF,TGTGCCAGCAGCTGGCGGACAGACACTGAAGCTTTCTTT
NA,TRBV7-9,NA,TRBJ2-3,CASSLGMTDYTDTQYF,TGTGCCAGCAGCTTAGGCATGACGGATTACACAGATACGCAGTATTTT
TRBD1,TRBV6-5,NA,TRBJ2-1,CASNSEGTGNHEQFF,TGTGCCAGCAATTCTGAGGGGACAGGGAACCATGAGCAGTTCTTC
NA,TRBV7-9,NA,TRBJ2-3,CASSLDYRADTQYF,TGTGCCAGCAGCTTGGACTACCGGGCAGATACGCAGTATTTT
NA,TRBV6-1,NA,TRBJ1-6,CASSESPPGRYNSPLHF,TGTGCCAGCAGTGAAAGTCCGCCAGGGAGGTATAATTCACCCCTCCACTTT
TRBD2,TRBV13,once,TRBJ2-3,CASSAGLAGFGSTDTQYF,TGTGCCAGCAGCGCGGGACTAGCGGGATTTGGTAGTACAGATACGCAGTATTTT
TRBD1,TRBV5-4,NA,TRBJ1-2,CASSFRGNNYGYTF,TGTGCCAGCAGCTTCAGGGGGAATAACTATGGCTACACCTTC
TRBD2,TRBV6-5,NA,TRBJ2-7,CASSRRGGFSYEQYF,TGTGCCAGCAGTCGGCGGGGGGGCTTCTCCTACGAGCAGTACTTC
NA,TRBV6-5,once,TRBJ1-2,CASSYSRGYGYTF,TGTGCCAGCAGTTACTCAAGAGGCTATGGCTACACCTTC
NA,TRBV6-1,NA,TRBJ1-1,CARKEFTEATFEAFF,TGTGCCAGGAAAGAATTTACGGAGGCAACTTTTGAAGCTTTCTTT
TRBD2,TRBV9,NA,TRBJ2-3,CASSAGLAGGQPADTQYF,TGTGCCAGCAGCGCAGGACTAGCGGGGGGGCAGCCGGCAGATACGCAGTATTTT
NA,TRBV27,NA,TRBJ1-2,CASSPGRHYGYTF,TGTGCCAGCAGCCCCGGACGCCACTATGGCTACACCTTC
TRBD1,TRBV6-6,NA,TRBJ2-2,CASSDRGNTGELFF,TGTGCCAGCAGCGACAGGGGGAACACCGGGGAGCTGTTTTTT
NA,TRBV20-1,NA,TRBJ1-4,CSACPLEKLFF,TGCAGTGCCTGTCCGCTTGAAAAACTGTTTTTT
NA,TRBV7-2,NA,TRBJ2-7,CASSFYTSYEQYF,TGTGCCAGCAGCTTTTACACTTCCTACGAGCAGTACTTC